Listed here are 25 T cell receptor beta chains from one sample, sequenced in a study of cytomegalovirus exposure and HLA in healthy donors. The PCR contained 60 Vbeta and 13 Jbeta primers. This table comes from immunoSEQ multiplex PCR, and its TCRdb copy is limited to in-frame clones, with some not included. Found here are roughly 150,000 clones, 70% to 90% of them singletons; the top ten hold over 2%. Source material: PBMCs. The receptors derive from a man aged 30 to 39 in good health and CMV-seropositive.

The rearrangement joins TRBV4-3 to TRBJ1-4; D might be TRBD1 (6 bases). Trimming removed 0 bases from V and 10 bases from J, with 15 bases in between. Germline V gene data show CDR1 as LGHNA and CDR2 as YSLEER. CDR3 length: 15 residues. CDR3 sequence (DNA): TGCGCCAGCAGCCAAGATCAAGGGGGACCGGGAAAACTGTTTTTT. Translation gives CASSQDQGGPGKLFF.

The chain uses TRBV25-1 and TRBJ1-1; no clear D gene. Germline V gene sequence: CDR1 MGHDK, CDR2 SYGVNS. V dropped 5 bases and J dropped 0 bases, with 13 bases sitting between them. CDR3 size: 15 residues. The CDR3 is CASSSLSTMNTEAFF. CDR3 sequence (DNA): TGTGCCAGCAGTTCCCTCAGTACAATGAACACTGAAGCTTTCTTT.

This clone has only one observation. The rearrangement joins TRBV5-4 to TRBJ1-1; 7 bases are shared with TRBD1. Trimming cost V 5 bases and J 6 bases; bases outside gene matches: 7. The CDR3 covers 13 residues. Germline V CDR1 and CDR2: SGHNT, YYREEE (reference sequence). The chain's CDR3 is CASSLRQGAEAFF. The DNA for the CDR3 is TGTGCCAGCAGTCTGAGACAGGGCGCTGAAGCTTTCTTT.

The rearrangement links TRBV7-9 to TRBJ2-7, with a weak D call TRBD2 (5 bases). From germline, CDR1 is SEHNR and CDR2 FQNEAQ (reference sequence). Trimming removed 7 bases from V and 2 bases from J, with 12 bases in between. The CDR3 extends over 13 amino acids. CDR3 loop: CASTWGAAYEQYV. The CDR3, as DNA: TGTGCCAGCACCTGGGGAGCCGCCTACGAGCAGTACGTC.

The chain combines TRBV7-6 with TRBJ2-5, with 14 bases matching TRBD2. Germline trimming cut 2 bases from V and 4 bases from J; bases unmatched to any gene: 6. There are 17 residues in the CDR3. Germline V gene data show CDR1 as SGHVS and CDR2 as FNYEAQ. In DNA form, the CDR3 reads TGTGCCAGCAGCTTAAGGGATGGACTAGCGGGAGGAGAGACCCAGTACTTC. Translated: CASSLRDGLAGGETQYF.

This clone has more than one count but fewer than ten. This chain connects TRBV23-1 to TRBJ2-7; the D is unclear. TRBV23-1 is identified as an open reading frame with a role that is uncertain. This CDR3 has 15 amino acids. V dropped 6 bases and J dropped 3 bases, with 18 bases sitting between them. CDR3 amino acids: CASRGLDAHYYEQYV. The CDR3 DNA reads TGCGCCAGCAGAGGTCTCGACGCCCACTACTACGAGCAGTACGTC.

This chain links TRBV21-1 with TRBJ1-1. TRBV21-1 is a listed pseudogene. The CDR3 contains 11 residues. The CDR3 DNA follows: TGTGCCAGCAGCTACTTTCCTGAAGCTTTCTTT. Encoded protein: CASSYFPEAFF.

This chain connects TRBV6-5 to TRBJ2-3; the match to TRBD1 covers 8 bases. Trimming took 6 bases from V and 4 from J; bases not matched to a gene: 9. The germline V gene encodes CDR1 MNHEY and CDR2 SVGAGI. The CDR3 runs 15 residues. The CDR3 DNA reads as TGTGCCAGCAGCCTACAGGGGGGCGGGGCAGATACGCAGTATTTT. Amino acid sequence: CASSLQGGGADTQYF.

The rearrangement joins TRBV11-3 to TRBJ2-3; TRBD1 agrees at 8 bases. The CDR3 is 15 amino acids. Germline V CDR1 and CDR2: SGHNT, YENEEA. Trimming cost V 1 base and J 1 base; bases outside gene matches: 1. The CDR3 DNA reads as TGTGCCAGCAGCTTAGCCAGGGGGCGCACAGATACGCAGTATTTT. Protein product: CASSLARGRTDTQYF.

The chain uses TRBV27 and TRBJ1-1; weak D call: TRBD1 (6 bases). The length of the CDR3 is 15 residues. The V end was cut by 8 bases, the J end by 1 base, with 17 bases between. CDR1 and CDR2 (germline): MNHEY, SMNVEV (reference sequence). CDR3 residues: CASSRGGRGNTEAFF. The DNA for the CDR3 is TGTGCCAGCTCTAGGGGGGGTCGGGGGAACACTGAAGCTTTCTTT.

This clone has just a few counts. As DNA, the CDR3 is TGTGCCAGCAGCATGACAGGGTCCTACGAGCAGTACTTC. Translating it yields CASSMTGSYEQYF. The chain employs TRBV5-6 and TRBJ2-7, with 7 bases aligning to TRBD1. Losses at the gene ends were 4 bases for V and 1 base for J; bases not matched to a gene: 2. CDR1 is SGHDT, CDR2 YYEEEE, per germline. The CDR3 has 13 amino acids. Full variable domain (missing parts from reference TRBV5-6 and TRBJ2-7): DAGVTQSPTHLIKTRGQQVTLRCSPKSGHDTVSWYQQALGQGPQFIFQYYEEEERQRGNFPDRFSGHQFPNYSSELNVNALLLGDSALYLCASSMTGSYEQYFGPGTRLTVT.

A word on this clone: Compared with germline, one end of the junction differs, possibly owing to a read error. The chain is built from TRBV7-9 and TRBJ2-1; perhaps D is TRBD1 or TRBD2 (5 bases each). The CDR3 covers 16 residues. Germline V gene data show CDR1 as SEHNR and CDR2 as FQNEAQ (reference sequence). The CDR3 sequence: CSSSLANQGRLGEQFF. In DNA, the CDR3 is TGTTCCAGCAGCTTAGCGAACCAGGGTCGTCTGGGTGAGCAGTTCTTC.

This clone came up once. The V gene is TRBV7-3, the J gene TRBJ2-1, with unresolved D. V lost 5 bases to trimming and J lost 0 bases, with 11 bases between them. This CDR3 region has 15 residues. Germline CDR1 reads SGHTA; CDR2 reads FQGTGA. The CDR3 DNA follows: TGTGCCAGCAGCCCCATAGCCTCCTCCTACAATGAGCAGTTCTTC. It translates to CASSPIASSYNEQFF.

This sequence joins TRBV9 and TRBJ1-2; D is unresolved. The V gene's germline CDR1 is SGDLS and CDR2 YYNGEE. The CDR3 covers 13 residues. Trimming took 4 bases from V and 0 from J, leaving 7 bases between them. CDR3 sequence: CASSPQTNYGYTF. CDR3 sequence (DNA): TGTGCCAGCAGCCCACAGACTAACTATGGCTACACCTTC.

The V gene is TRBV7-2, the J gene TRBJ2-5, with 12 nucleotides matching TRBD2. CDR3 length: 15 residues. The trim removed 5 bases at V and 2 bases at J, leaving 3 bases unmatched. The germline V gene encodes CDR1 SGHTA and CDR2 FQGNSA. CDR3 sequence reads: CASSHGLAGQETQYF. The CDR3 coding sequence is TGTGCCAGCAGCCACGGACTAGCGGGACAAGAGACCCAGTACTTC.

The CDR3 loop is CASSQNSAGYTQYF. The DNA for the CDR3 is TGTGCCAGCAGTCAAAATTCCGCCGGGTATACGCAGTATTTT. The V gene is TRBV6-5, the J gene TRBJ2-3; D is uncertain. CDR3 length: 14 amino acids. V was shortened by 5 bases and J by 7 bases, with 16 bases between the two germline ends. In germline, CDR1 is MNHEY, CDR2 SVGAGI.

The chain recombines TRBV10-2 with TRBJ1-1; D perhaps matches TRBD1 (6 bases). This CDR3 is 14 amino acids long. V was shortened by 5 bases and J by 1 base, with 11 bases between the two germline ends. From germline, CDR1 is WSHSY and CDR2 SAAADI. CDR3 nucleotide sequence: TGCGCCAGCAGTTTAGGGGGAGCGAACACTGAAGCTTTCTTT. This sequence encodes CASSLGGANTEAFF.

This rearrangement joins TRBV7-2 to TRBJ2-1, with 9 nucleotides matching TRBD2. With 0 bases clipped from V and 1 base from J, the junction kept 4 bases outside the gene matches. The CDR3 runs to 17 residues. Germline CDR1 and CDR2: SGHTA and FQGNSA. CDR3 protein: CASSLARLAGSYNEQFF. CDR3 nucleotide sequence: TGTGCCAGCAGCTTAGCGAGGCTAGCGGGGTCCTACAATGAGCAGTTCTTC.

This clone turned up a few times. The chain joins TRBV6-5 to TRBJ1-4; 7 bases line up with TRBD1. The CDR3 is 15 amino acids. Looked up from germline, CDR1 is MNHEY and CDR2 is SVGAGI. V shed 2 bases and J 8 bases; nucleotides not matched to a gene: 8. The CDR3 is CASSYPRGPEEKLFF. CDR3 coding DNA: TGTGCCAGCAGTTACCCGAGGGGGCCTGAAGAAAAACTGTTTTTT.

The rearrangement uses TRBV7-8 and TRBJ2-2, with 12 nucleotides matching TRBD2. This CDR3 has 19 residues. J lost 4 bases, V lost 5 bases, and 14 bases had no gene match. The germline gives CDR1 SGHVS, CDR2 FQNEAQ. CDR3 DNA: TGTGCCAGCAGCCCTCCCGGGGGACTAGCGGGCTTACTCACCGGGGAGCTGTTTTTT. Encoded protein: CASSPPGGLAGLLTGELFF.

CDR3 residues: CATGQPPDPSYEQYF. CDR3 bases: TGCGCCACCGGACAGCCGCCCGATCCCTCCTACGAGCAGTACTTC. The gene calls are TRBV4-1 and TRBJ2-7, with TRBD1 as a possible D gene (6 bases). Germline CDR1 is MGHRA and CDR2 is YSYEKL. There are 15 residues in the CDR3. The V gene lost 10 bases and the J gene lost 0 bases, with 19 bases spanning the gap.

The V gene is TRBV11-2, the J gene TRBJ2-3, with 12 bases matching TRBD2. Germline V gene data show CDR1 as SGHAT and CDR2 as FQNNGV. There are 16 residues in the CDR3. The trim removed 5 bases at V and 0 bases at J, leaving 3 bases unmatched. CDR3 coding DNA: TGTGCCAGCAGCACCACTAGCGGGAGGAGCACAGATACGCAGTATTTT. As protein: CASSTTSGRSTDTQYF.

The V gene is TRBV11-3, the J gene TRBJ2-1; D remains unclear. The length of the CDR3 is 15 residues. V was clipped by 3 bases and J by 5 bases, with 14 bases between them. Germline assignment: CDR1 SGHNT and CDR2 YENEEA. The CDR3 loop reads CASSFGLAVNNEQFF. The CDR3, as DNA: TGTGCCAGCAGCTTCGGCTTAGCCGTAAACAATGAGCAGTTCTTC. The full variable domain, its missing parts supplied by reference TRBV11-3 and TRBJ2-1, is EAGVVQSPRYKIIEKKQPVAFWCNPISGHNTLYWYLQNLGQGPELLIRYENEEAVDDSQLPKDRFSAERLKGVDSTLKIQPAELGDSAVYLCASSFGLAVNNEQFFGPGTRLTVL.

The genes are TRBV18 and TRBJ2-1, with TRBD2 matching over 11 bases. Germline V CDR1 and CDR2: KGHSH, LQKENI. The J segment lost 3 bases and the V segment lost 3 bases, leaving 4 bases of the junction unmatched. The CDR3 covers 16 residues. The CDR3 reads CASSPLAGGIYNEQFF. The DNA of the CDR3 is TGTGCCAGCTCACCGTTAGCGGGAGGGATCTACAATGAGCAGTTCTTC.

With regard to this clone: At one end the junction does not follow the germline gene, possibly because of a read error. The genes are TRBV7-9 and TRBJ1-2; D ambiguous. The CDR3 covers 14 residues. Germline loops: CDR1 SEHNR, CDR2 FQNEAQ (reference sequence). The CDR3 bases are TGTTCCAGCAGCACCGGGGTGGCTAACTATGGCTACACCTTC. Amino acid sequence: CSSSTGVANYGYTF.